This T cell receptor (beta chain) is drawn from a study of blood T cell repertoires in COVID-19. Whole-study context: Whether acute or convalescent, the COVID-19 samples came from the United States, Italy and Spain.

Clones were sequenced by immunoSEQ multiplex PCR, and TCRdb holds only the in-frame ones, with some missing. Counted here are 160,000 or so clones, roughly 90% occurring once; the ten biggest clones make up roughly 2.1%. CDR3 size: 14 residues. Germline CDR1 is SGHNT and CDR2 is YYREEE (reference sequence). V lost 5 bases, J lost 3 bases, and 14 bases lay in between. Sequencing input: peripheral blood. The rearrangement uses TRBV5-4 and TRBJ1-2; no clear D. This sequence was found in a young man with acute or convalescent COVID-19. The CDR3 coding sequence is TGTGCCAGCAGAAGGCAGATACTAGACTATGGCTACACCTTC. It encodes CASRRQILDYGYTF.